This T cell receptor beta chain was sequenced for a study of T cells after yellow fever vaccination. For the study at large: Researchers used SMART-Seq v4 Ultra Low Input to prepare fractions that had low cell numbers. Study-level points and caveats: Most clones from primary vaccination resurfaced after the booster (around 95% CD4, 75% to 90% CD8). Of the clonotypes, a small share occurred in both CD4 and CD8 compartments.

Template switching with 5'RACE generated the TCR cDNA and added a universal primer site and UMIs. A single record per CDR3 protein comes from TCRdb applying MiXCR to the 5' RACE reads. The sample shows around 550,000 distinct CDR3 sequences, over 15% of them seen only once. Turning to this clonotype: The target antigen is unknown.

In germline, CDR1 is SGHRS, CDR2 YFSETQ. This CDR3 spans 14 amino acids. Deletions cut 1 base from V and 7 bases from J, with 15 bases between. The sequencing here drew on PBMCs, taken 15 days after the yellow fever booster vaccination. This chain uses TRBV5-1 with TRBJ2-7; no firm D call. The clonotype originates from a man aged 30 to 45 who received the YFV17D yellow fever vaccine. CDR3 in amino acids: CASSLTAELYEQYF. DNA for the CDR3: TGCGCCAGCAGCTTGACGGCAGAGTTATATGAGCAGTACTTC.